Described below is a single T cell receptor beta chain sequence and its context. What it recognizes is unknown. The CDR3 runs to 14 residues. V lost 2 bases to trimming and J lost 1 base, with 8 bases between them. CDR1 and CDR2 (germline): MNHEY, SVGAGI. This sample stems from a study of cytomegalovirus exposure and HLA in healthy donors. General study results and limits: Researchers counted roughly 150 TCR beta chains as cytomegalovirus-associated. Differences between HLA loci emerged in a later analysis of TCR association rates, with DRB1 most and HLA-C fewest.

Amplification used 60 Vbeta primers and 13 Jbeta primers. Sequencing was performed with immunoSEQ multiplex PCR; in TCRdb, only in-frame clones are kept and a portion is missing. This table holds roughly 200,000 clones, about four fifths found once. The chain has TRBV6-5 and TRBJ2-5; possibly TRBD1 for D (6 bases). The sample taken for sequencing was PBMCs. The clonotype was recovered from a female donor in good health and CMV-seronegative. The CDR3 loop reads CASSYGDTQETQYF. Here the CDR3 DNA reads TGTGCCAGCAGTTACGGGGACACCCAAGAGACCCAGTACTTC.